The subject of this entry is one T cell receptor (beta chain). What it recognizes is unknown. CDR3 size: 16 residues. Germline-derived CDR1 and CDR2 are MNHEY and SMNVEV (reference sequence). Trimming pared 8 bases from V and 5 bases from J, leaving 24 bases between. These data are taken from a study of identical twins. Healthy Caucasian donors formed the entire cohort. Study-wide points: Fewer insertions characterized abundant cord blood beta clonotypes, whereas memory repertoires showed none.

Via MiXCR, TCRdb re-called the 5' RACE reads, giving one row per CDR3 protein. The repertoire includes nearly 900,000 distinct CDR3 sequences, roughly an eighth of them detected once, and roughly 1.6% sits in the top ten. These same records also appear under a second study, on yellow fever vaccine responses in identical twins.

This receptor was taken from a young woman in good health. The chain uses TRBV27 and TRBJ2-5; D not resolved. The specimen was PBMCs. CDR3: CASRSSLSRSEETQYF. The CDR3, as DNA: TGTGCCAGCCGCAGCAGTTTATCGAGGTCCGAGGAGACCCAGTACTTC.